This T cell receptor (beta chain) was found in a study of regulatory T cells in long-lasting Graves disease. The germline V gene encodes CDR1 SGHAT and CDR2 FQNNGV. This CDR3 comprises 14 residues. V lost 0 bases, J lost 6 bases, and 12 bases lay in between. Time point given: newly diagnosed GD, antithyroid drugs for less than 3 months. The TCR library was made from RNA that had been extracted from PBMCs in TRIzol. Through Arm-PCR of CDR3 regions and iRepertoire HTBI primers, TCR beta libraries were built. TCRdb re-analysed the multiplex PCR reads in MiXCR, keeping a single row per CDR3 protein. The table has about 350,000 distinct CDR3 sequences, 15% to 20% seen once. Broader study findings: Sample size, which was small, may have reduced accuracy. The study found persistent patients shared more public clonotypes (approximately 2,700) than new patients (over 850). Persistent disease was characterized by preferential usage of TRBV28, TRBJ1-2 and TRBJ2-5.

This clonotype was counted at least ten times. The target antigen is unknown. The data were also submitted as part of a second study, on T cells in Graves' hyperthyroidism and ophthalmopathy.

This clonotype was sampled from a woman under 30 with Graves disease. This sample comprised peripheral blood mononuclear cells (PBMCs), obtained at new diagnosis, from a patient treated with antithyroid drugs. V and J are TRBV11-2 and TRBJ2-7; perhaps TRBD1 as D (5 bases). The CDR3 spells CASSLDSGWGEQYF. CDR3 nucleotides: TGTGCCAGCAGCTTAGATTCAGGGTGGGGCGAGCAGTACTTC.